The entry below describes one T cell receptor beta chain. This record comes from a study of blood T cell repertoires in COVID-19. How the authors handled the data: Counts of nucleated cells, estimated from reference gene primer amplification, were obtained. Only in-frame clones appear in the TCRdb table, and some are missing; sequencing was by immunoSEQ multiplex PCR. The DNA gave D and trimming, while V, J and clone size come from that table. This sample has under 300,000 clones; approximately 86% occur once, and the top ten carry around 13%. Germline CDR1 is LNHDA and CDR2 is SQIVND (reference sequence). There are 13 residues in the CDR3. V shed 7 bases and J shed 3 bases, with 12 bases lying between them.

The sequenced material came from peripheral blood. The sequence derives from a woman between 65 and 79 years old with COVID-19, enrolled during active disease. The chain is built from TRBV19 and TRBJ2-5; weak D call: TRBD2 (5 bases). CDR3 in DNA: TGTGCCAGTAAGGACTGGAACGAAGAGACCCAGTACTTC. Amino acids: CASKDWNEETQYF.